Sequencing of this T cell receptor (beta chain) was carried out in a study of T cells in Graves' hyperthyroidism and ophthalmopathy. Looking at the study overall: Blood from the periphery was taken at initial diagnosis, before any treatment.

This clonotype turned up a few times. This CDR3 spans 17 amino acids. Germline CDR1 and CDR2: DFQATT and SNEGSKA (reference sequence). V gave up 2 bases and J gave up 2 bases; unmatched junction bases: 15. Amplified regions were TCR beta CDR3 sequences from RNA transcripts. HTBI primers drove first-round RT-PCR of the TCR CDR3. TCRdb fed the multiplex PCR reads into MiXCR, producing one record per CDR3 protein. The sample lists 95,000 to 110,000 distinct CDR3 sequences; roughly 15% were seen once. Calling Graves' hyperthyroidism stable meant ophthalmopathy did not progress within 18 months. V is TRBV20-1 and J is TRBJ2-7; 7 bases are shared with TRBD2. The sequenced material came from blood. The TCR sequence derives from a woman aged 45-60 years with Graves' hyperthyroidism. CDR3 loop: CSARRPQLAKTTYEQYF. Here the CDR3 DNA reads TGCAGTGCTAGAAGACCCCAACTAGCGAAAACAACCTACGAGCAGTACTTC.